This is a list of T cell receptor beta chains from one sample in a study of blood T cells in healthy people across ages. Via MiXCR, TCRdb re-called the 5' RACE reads, giving one row per CDR3 protein. The sample records fewer than 700,000 distinct CDR3 sequences, 35% to 50% being singletons. The source material was blood. The receptors shown here come from a man at least 80 years old in good health. Both conserved end residues are part of each CDR3. D genes are given only for firm matches. Clone sizes are given selectively: once, few, many, or a class where the clone is expanded.

cdr3_nt	cdr3_aa	j_call	clone_size	v_call	d_call
TGTGCCAGCAGCGTGAGCAGGAATAATTCACCCCTCCACTTT	CASSVSRNNSPLHF	TRBJ1-6	.	TRBV9	.
TGCAGCGTTGGGGGTTCATGGAGCTCTGAAGCTTTCTTT	CSVGGSWSSEAFF	TRBJ1-1	.	TRBV29-1	.
TGCGCCAGCAGCTTGGGGTTTGGGAGCCACCAAGAGACCCAGTACTTC	CASSLGFGSHQETQYF	TRBJ2-5	few	TRBV5-1	.
TGTGCCAGCAGCTACTGGACAGGGCCTAGCGAGCAGTACTTC	CASSYWTGPSEQYF	TRBJ2-7	few	TRBV7-9	TRBD1
TGTGCCAGCTCCGGACCGGCGGGGGGCACTGAAGCTTCCTTT	CASSGPAGGTEASF	TRBJ1-1	.	TRBV7-9	.
TGTGCCAGCAGCGTCTATCGGACAGGGGGGGACGAAAAACTGTTTTTT	CASSVYRTGGDEKLFF	TRBJ1-4	.	TRBV5-8	TRBD1
.	CASSFLAQGYNEQFF	TRBJ2-1	few	TRBV27	.
TGTGCCAGCAGTTCGTGGATCGGGACTAGCGGCACAGATACGCAGTATTTT	CASSSWIGTSGTDTQYF	TRBJ2-3	.	TRBV28	TRBD2
TGCAGCGTTGAAGATCGGGGTGGACCCCAGCATTTT	CSVEDRGGPQHF	TRBJ1-5	few	TRBV29-1	.
TGTGCCAGCAGTCAGCGGGAGGGAGATACGCAGTATTTT	CASSQREGDTQYF	TRBJ2-3	few	TRBV27	TRBD2
TGTGCCAGCAGTTTGAGGACTAGCGGGAGGGCCGGGGAGCAGTACTTC	CASSLRTSGRAGEQYF	TRBJ2-5	.	TRBV28	TRBD2
TGTGCCAGCATAGTGGGGACAGGAAATCAGCCCCAGCATTTT	CASIVGTGNQPQHF	TRBJ1-5	many	TRBV28	TRBD1
TGTGCCAGCAGTGGAGTAACAGGGGGGTATGGCTACACCTTC	CASSGVTGGYGYTF	TRBJ1-2	.	TRBV2	TRBD1
TGTGCCTGGAGTTTCGGGTTCAGTGAGCAGTTCTTC	CAWSFGFSEQFF	TRBJ2-1	.	TRBV30	.
TGTGCCACCAGTGATCAGTCGTCGGGCTCCTACGAGCAGTACTTC	CATSDQSSGSYEQYF	TRBJ2-7	.	TRBV24-1	.
TGTGCCAGCACCCGCAACGGGGAAAATCAGCCCCAGCATTTT	CASTRNGENQPQHF	TRBJ1-5	.	TRBV6-2/TRBV6-3	.